This is a list of T cell receptor beta chains from one sample in a study of T cells in Graves' hyperthyroidism and ophthalmopathy. Using its own MiXCR run on the multiplex PCR reads, TCRdb lists one record per CDR3 protein. The profile shows approximately 570,000 distinct CDR3 sequences, just under 20% of them singletons. Sequenced input: blood. These receptors all stem from a man aged 40-55 years with Graves' ophthalmopathy. Both conserved end residues are part of each CDR3. The order of the fields is V gene, clone size, J gene, CDR3 protein. Size values are once, few and many counts, or a class for expanded clones, and some rows have none.

TRBV20-1	-	TRBJ2-1	CSARNAGASGRTGNNEQFF
TRBV11-2	-	TRBJ2-7	CASSLGFDGEQYF
TRBV5-1	many	TRBJ2-3	CASSSGLATGDTDTQYF
TRBV20-1	-	TRBJ2-3	CSARDMASGRVDTQYF
TRBV5-4	-	TRBJ2-3	CASSLEGLAGKNTQYF
TRBV6-2/TRBV6-3	many	TRBJ2-4	CASRAGLAKNIQYF
TRBV6-1	-	TRBJ2-2	CASRFQGASGTGELFF
TRBV12-3/TRBV12-4	few	TRBJ1-6	CASSGGKSSYNSPLHF
TRBV19	-	TRBJ2-3	CASSSTSGSSNTQYF
TRBV5-1	many	TRBJ1-2	CASSFGGGQWYTF
TRBV6-5	many	TRBJ2-6	CASSYGLVGANVLTF
TRBV28	many	TRBJ2-7	CASSAPGTGGGNEQYF
TRBV11-1	many	TRBJ2-1	CASSLDTGGYNEQFF
TRBV20-1	-	TRBJ1-5	CSGNRGNQPQHF
TRBV5-1	few	TRBJ2-3	CASRQGGEDTQYF
TRBV5-1	few	TRBJ1-1	CASATVNTEAFF
TRBV12-3/TRBV12-4	few	TRBJ1-1	CASTPRGHLSNTEAFF
TRBV12-3/TRBV12-4	many	TRBJ1-1	CASSFNLGGTEAFF
TRBV29-1	many	TRBJ1-3	CSVATGNTIYF
TRBV29-1	few	TRBJ2-2	CSVEGQTTGELFF
TRBV7-9	-	TRBJ1-2	CASSKQGIYGYTF
TRBV7-2	many	TRBJ1-1	CASSLDFYTEAFF
TRBV27	-	TRBJ2-7	CASSLKGLYEQYF
TRBV6-2/TRBV6-3	many	TRBJ2-1	CASSNSNYNEQFF
TRBV30	-	TRBJ2-1	CAWGRGRDEQFF
TRBV4-1	-	TRBJ2-3	CASSQGWGGALKDTQYF
TRBV19	-	TRBJ1-1	CASTFGINTEAFF
TRBV27	-	TRBJ1-5	CASSLGRNRQPQHF
TRBV12-3/TRBV12-4	few	TRBJ2-1	CASRFSGLVGPRGSYNEQFF
TRBV2	many	TRBJ2-3	CASIGGLGDTQYF
TRBV5-1	-	TRBJ2-1	CASSPSGGSGNEQFF
TRBV24-1	-	TRBJ2-5	CATSDSGRDEETQYF
TRBV3-1	many	TRBJ2-1	CASSPRDRGNNEQFF
TRBV7-4	few	TRBJ2-3	CASSFKWLAVPDTQYF
TRBV6-6	-	TRBJ1-4	CASSYRGAPPEKLFF
TRBV6-1	many	TRBJ2-1	CASSPRQGPYNEQFF
TRBV9	few	TRBJ2-1	CASSVERAGYNEQFF